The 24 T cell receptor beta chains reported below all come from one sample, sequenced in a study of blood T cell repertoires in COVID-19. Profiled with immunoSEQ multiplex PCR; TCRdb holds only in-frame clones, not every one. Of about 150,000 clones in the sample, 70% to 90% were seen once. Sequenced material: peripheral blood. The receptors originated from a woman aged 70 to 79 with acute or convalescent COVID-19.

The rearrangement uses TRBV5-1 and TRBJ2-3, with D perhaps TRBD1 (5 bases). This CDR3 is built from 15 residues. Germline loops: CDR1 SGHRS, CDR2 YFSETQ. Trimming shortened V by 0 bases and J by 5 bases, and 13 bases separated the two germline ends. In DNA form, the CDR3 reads TGCGCCAGCAGCTTGGACAGGAACGGTGGAGATACGCAGTATTTT. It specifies CASSLDRNGGDTQYF.

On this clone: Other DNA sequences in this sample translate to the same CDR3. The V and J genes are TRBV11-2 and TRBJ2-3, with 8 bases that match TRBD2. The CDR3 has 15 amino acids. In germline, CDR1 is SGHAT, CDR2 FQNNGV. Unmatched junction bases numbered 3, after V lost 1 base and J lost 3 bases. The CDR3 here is CASSLAGGPTDTQYF. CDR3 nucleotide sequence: TGTGCCAGCAGCTTAGCGGGGGGGCCGACAGATACGCAGTATTTT.

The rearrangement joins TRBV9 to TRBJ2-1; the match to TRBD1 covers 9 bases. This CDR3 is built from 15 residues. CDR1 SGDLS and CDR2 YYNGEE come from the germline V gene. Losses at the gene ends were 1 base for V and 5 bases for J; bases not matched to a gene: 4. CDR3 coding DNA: TGTGCCAGCAGCGTACGGACAGGGGAGAACAATGAGCAGTTCTTC. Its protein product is CASSVRTGENNEQFF.

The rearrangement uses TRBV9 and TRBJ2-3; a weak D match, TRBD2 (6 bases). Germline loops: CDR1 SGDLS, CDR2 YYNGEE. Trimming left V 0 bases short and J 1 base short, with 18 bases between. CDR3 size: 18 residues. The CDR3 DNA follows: TGTGCCAGCAGCGTAGATGCGGGGTTAGCCCGGGGCACAGATACGCAGTATTTT. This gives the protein CASSVDAGLARGTDTQYF.

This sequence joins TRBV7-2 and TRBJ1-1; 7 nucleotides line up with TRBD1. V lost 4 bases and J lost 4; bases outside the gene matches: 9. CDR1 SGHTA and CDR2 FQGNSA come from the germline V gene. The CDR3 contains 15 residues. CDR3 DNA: TGTGCCAGCAGCTGGTCCGGGACAGCACCCACTGAAGCTTTCTTT. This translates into CASSWSGTAPTEAFF.

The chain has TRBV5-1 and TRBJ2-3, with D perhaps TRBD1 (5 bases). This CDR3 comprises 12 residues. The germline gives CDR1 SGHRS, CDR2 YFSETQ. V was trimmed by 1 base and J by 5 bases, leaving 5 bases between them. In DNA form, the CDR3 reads TGCGCCAGCAGCTTGAGGGGAGATACGCAGTATTTT. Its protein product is CASSLRGDTQYF.

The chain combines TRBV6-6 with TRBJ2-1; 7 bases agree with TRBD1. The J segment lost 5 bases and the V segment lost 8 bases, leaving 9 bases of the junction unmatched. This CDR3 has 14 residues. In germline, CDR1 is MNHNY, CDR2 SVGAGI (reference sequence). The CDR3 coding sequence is TGTGCCAGCGGCGCCGGGACAGTAAACAATGAGCAGTTCTTC. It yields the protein CASGAGTVNNEQFF.

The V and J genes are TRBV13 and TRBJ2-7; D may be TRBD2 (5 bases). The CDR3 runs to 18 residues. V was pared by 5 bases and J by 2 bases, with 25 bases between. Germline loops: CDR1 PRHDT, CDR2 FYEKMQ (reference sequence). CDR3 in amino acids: CASSLSNLYTGITYEQYF. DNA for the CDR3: TGTGCCAGCAGCCTATCCAACCTCTACACCGGGATAACCTACGAGCAGTACTTC.

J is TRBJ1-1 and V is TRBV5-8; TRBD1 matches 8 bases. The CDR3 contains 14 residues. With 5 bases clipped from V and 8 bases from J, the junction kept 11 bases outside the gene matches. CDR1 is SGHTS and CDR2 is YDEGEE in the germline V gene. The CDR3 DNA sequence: TGTGCCAGCAGACGACGGACAGGGTTCGGGGAAGCTTTCTTT. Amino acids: CASRRRTGFGEAFF.

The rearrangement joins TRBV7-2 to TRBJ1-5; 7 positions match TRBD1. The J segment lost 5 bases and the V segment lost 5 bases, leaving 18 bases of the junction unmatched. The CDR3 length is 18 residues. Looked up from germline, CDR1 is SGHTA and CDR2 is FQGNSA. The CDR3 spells CASSRIRRQGRGDQPQHF. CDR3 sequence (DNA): TGTGCCAGCAGCCGCATCAGACGACAGGGTAGGGGGGATCAGCCCCAGCATTTT.

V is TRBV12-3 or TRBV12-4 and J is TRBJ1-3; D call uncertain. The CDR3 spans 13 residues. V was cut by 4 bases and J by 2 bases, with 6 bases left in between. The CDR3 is CASSYGAGNTIYF. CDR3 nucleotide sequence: TGTGCCAGCAGTTACGGTGCTGGAAACACCATATATTTT.

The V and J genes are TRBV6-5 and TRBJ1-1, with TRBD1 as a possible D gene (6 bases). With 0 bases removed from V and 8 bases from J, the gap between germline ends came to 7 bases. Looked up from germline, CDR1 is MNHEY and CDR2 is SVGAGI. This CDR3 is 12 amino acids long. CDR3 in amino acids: CASSYSQGEAFF. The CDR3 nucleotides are TGTGCCAGCAGTTACTCGCAGGGGGAAGCTTTCTTT.

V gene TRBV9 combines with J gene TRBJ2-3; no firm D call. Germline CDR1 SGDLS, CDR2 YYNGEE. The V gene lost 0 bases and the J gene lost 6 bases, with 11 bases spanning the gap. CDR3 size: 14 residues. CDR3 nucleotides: TGTGCCAGCAGCGTAGTTGGCGGCTCGGATACGCAGTATTTT. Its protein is CASSVVGGSDTQYF.

CDR3 sequence (DNA): TGTGCCAGCAGCGTAATATCGAACCGACAGGGTGCCAATGGCTACACCTTC. Encoded protein: CASSVISNRQGANGYTF. The chain has TRBV9 and TRBJ1-2; TRBD1 matches at 7 bases. This CDR3 is 17 amino acids long. CDR1 SGDLS and CDR2 YYNGEE come from the germline V gene. Trimming took 1 base from V and 6 from J; bases not matched to a gene: 15.

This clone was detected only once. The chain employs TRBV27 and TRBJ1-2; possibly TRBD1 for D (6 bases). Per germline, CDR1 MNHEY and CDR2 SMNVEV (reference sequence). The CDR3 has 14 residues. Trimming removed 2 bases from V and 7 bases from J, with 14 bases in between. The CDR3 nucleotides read TGTGCCAGCAGTTTAGGGGGCAGGATGGGTGGCTACACCTTC. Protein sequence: CASSLGGRMGGYTF.

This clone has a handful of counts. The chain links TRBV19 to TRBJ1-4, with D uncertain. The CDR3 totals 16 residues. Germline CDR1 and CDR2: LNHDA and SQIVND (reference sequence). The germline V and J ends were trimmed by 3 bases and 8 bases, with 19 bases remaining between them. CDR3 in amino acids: CASSISQLGLNEKLFF. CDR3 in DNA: TGTGCCAGTAGTATTTCACAGCTTGGTTTGAACGAAAAACTGTTTTTT.

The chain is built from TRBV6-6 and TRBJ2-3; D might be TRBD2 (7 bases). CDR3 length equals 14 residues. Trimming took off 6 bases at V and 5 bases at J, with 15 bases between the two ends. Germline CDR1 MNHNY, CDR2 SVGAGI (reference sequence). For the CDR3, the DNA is TGTGCCAGCAGCCCTAGGGGGGGCCAAGATACGCAGTATTTT. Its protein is CASSPRGGQDTQYF.

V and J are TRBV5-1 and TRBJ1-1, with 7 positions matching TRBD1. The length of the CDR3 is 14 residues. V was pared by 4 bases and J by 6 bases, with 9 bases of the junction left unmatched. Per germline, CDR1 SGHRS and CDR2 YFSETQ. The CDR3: CASSVQGTGSEAFF. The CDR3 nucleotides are TGCGCCAGCAGCGTACAGGGGACGGGCTCTGAAGCTTTCTTT.

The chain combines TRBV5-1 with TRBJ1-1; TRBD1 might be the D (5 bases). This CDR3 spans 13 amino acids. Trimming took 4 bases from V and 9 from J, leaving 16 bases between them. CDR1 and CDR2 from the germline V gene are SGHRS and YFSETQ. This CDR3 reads CASSPGGAGKAFF. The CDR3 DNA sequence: TGCGCCAGCAGCCCGGGTGGGGCGGGGAAAGCTTTCTTT. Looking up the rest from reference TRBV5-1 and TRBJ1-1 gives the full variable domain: KAGVTQTPRYLIKTRGQQVTLSCSPISGHRSVSWYQQTPGQGLQFLFEYFSETQRNKGNFPGRFSGRQFSNSRSEMNVSTLELGDSALYLCASSPGGAGKAFFGQGTRLTVV.

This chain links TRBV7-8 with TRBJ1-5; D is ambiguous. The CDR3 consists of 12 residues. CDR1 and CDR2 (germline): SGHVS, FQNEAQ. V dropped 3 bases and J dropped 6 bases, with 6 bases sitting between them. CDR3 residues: CASSLLSQPQHF. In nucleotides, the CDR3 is TGTGCCAGCAGCTTGTTGAGTCAGCCCCAGCATTTT.

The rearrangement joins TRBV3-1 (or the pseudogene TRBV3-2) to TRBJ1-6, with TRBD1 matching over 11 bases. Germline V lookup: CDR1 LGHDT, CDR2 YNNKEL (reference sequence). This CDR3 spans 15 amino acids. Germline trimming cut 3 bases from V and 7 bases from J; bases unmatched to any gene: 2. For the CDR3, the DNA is TGTGCCAGCAGCCAGGGACAGGGGGGAAATTCACCCCTCCACTTT. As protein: CASSQGQGGNSPLHF.

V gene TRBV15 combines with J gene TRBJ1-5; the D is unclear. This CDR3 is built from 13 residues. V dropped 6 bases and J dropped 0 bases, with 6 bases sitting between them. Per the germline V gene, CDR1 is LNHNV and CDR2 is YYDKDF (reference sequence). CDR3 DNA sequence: TGTGCCACCAGTGTAGTTAGCAATCAGCCCCAGCATTTT. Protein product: CATSVVSNQPQHF.

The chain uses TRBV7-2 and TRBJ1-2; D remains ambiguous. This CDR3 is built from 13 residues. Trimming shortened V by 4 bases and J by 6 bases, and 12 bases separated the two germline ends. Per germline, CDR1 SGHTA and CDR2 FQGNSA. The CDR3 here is CASSSLPVNGYTF. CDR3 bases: TGTGCCAGCAGCTCCCTCCCGGTGAATGGCTACACCTTC. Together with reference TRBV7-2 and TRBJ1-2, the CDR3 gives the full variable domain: GAGVSQSPSNKVTEKGKDVELRCDPISGHTALYWYRQSLGQGLEFLIYFQGNSAPDKSGLPSDRFSAERTGGSVSTLTIQRTQQEDSAVYLCASSSLPVNGYTFGSGTRLTVV.

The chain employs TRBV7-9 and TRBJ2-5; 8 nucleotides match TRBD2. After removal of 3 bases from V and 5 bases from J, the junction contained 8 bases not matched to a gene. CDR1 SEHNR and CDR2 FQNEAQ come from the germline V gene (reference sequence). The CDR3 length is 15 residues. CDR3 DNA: TGTGCCAGCAGCTTGCAGGTAGCGGGGTTGGAGACCCAGTACTTC. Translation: CASSLQVAGLETQYF.